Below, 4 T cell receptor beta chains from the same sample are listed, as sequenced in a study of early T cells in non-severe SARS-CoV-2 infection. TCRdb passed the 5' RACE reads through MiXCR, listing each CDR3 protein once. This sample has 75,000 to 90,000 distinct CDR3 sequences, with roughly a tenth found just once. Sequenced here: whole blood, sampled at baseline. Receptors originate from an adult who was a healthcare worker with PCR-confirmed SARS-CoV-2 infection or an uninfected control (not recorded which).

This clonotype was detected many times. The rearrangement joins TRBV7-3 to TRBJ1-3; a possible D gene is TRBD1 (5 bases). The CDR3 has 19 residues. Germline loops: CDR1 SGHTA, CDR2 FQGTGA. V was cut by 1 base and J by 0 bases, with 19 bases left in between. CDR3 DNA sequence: TGTGCCAGCAGCTTAAAGGGGTTGGTTACGACAAACTCTGGAAACACCATATATTTT. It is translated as CASSLKGLVTTNSGNTIYF.

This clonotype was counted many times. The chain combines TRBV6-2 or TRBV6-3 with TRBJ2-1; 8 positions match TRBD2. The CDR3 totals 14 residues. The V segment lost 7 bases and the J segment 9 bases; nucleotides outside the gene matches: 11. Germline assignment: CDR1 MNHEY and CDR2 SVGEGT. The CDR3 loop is CASIFQAGVGEQFF. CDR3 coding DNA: TGTGCCAGCATCTTTCAAGCGGGAGTAGGTGAGCAGTTCTTC.

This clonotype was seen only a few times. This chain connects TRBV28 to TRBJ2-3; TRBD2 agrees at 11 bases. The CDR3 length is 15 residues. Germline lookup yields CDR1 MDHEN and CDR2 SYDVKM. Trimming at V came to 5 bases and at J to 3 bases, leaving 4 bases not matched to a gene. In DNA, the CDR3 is TGTGCCAGCAGTGGGGGGACTAGCGGAACAGATACGCAGTATTTT. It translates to CASSGGTSGTDTQYF.

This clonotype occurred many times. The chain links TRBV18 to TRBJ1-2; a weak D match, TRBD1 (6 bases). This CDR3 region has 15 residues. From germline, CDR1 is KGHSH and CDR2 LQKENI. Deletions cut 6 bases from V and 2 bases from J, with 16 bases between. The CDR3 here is CASSPEGGWNYGYTF. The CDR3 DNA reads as TGTGCCAGCTCCCCTGAAGGGGGTTGGAACTATGGCTACACCTTC.